This T cell receptor beta chain was documented in a study of blood T cell repertoires in COVID-19. Turning to the study itself: Samples came from the United States, Italy and Spain, spanning acute and convalescent COVID-19. PBMCs, B-cell-depleted T cells, or T cells were the source of the cDNA or gDNA that made up the material.

Original handling: Amplification with reference gene primers provided the estimates of nucleated cell counts. Assay used: immunoSEQ multiplex PCR; TCRdb lists only in-frame clones, some missing. V and J calls and clone size follow that table, whereas D and trimming were derived from the DNA. The sample records approximately 250,000 clones, approximately 88% being singletons. CDR3 size: 18 residues. Germline V gene sequence: CDR1 ENHRY, CDR2 SYGVKD. The V gene end was trimmed by 6 bases and the J gene end by 1 base; junction bases not matched to a gene: 13. The chain carries TRBV10-3 and TRBJ2-3, with TRBD1 matching over 10 bases. Sequenced material: PBMCs or T cells enriched from blood (not recorded which). The TCR sequence derives from a woman aged 40 to 50 with acute COVID-19. CDR3 sequence: CAISPGTGASSGTDTQYF. CDR3 DNA: TGTGCCATCAGCCCTGGGACAGGGGCCTCGTCTGGCACAGATACGCAGTATTTT.